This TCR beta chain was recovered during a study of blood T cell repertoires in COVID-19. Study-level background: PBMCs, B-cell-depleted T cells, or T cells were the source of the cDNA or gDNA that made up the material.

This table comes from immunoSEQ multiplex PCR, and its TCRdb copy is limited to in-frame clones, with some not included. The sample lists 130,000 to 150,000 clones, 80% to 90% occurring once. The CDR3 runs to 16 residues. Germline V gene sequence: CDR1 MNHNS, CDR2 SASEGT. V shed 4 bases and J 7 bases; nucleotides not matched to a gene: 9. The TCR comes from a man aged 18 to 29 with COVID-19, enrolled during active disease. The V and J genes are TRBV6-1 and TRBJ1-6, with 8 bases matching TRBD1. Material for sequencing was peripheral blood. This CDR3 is CASSGTRTGLNSPLHF. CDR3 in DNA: TGTGCCAGCAGTGGGACCCGGACAGGGCTCAATTCACCCCTCCACTTT.